These T cell receptor beta chains were read from a single sample in a study of OX40 agonist ivuxolimab in advanced cancers. Clones were sequenced by immunoSEQ multiplex PCR, and TCRdb holds only the in-frame ones, with some missing. The sample lists tens of thousands of clones; 70% to 80% were seen once. Sequenced here: CD4+ or CD8+ T cells sorted from blood, sampled in a trial of the OX40 agonist ivuxolimab. These receptors were taken from an adult with an advanced solid tumor such as melanoma, head and neck, liver or kidney cancer. CDR3s include the opening cysteine and the closing phenylalanine or tryptophan. Some rows have no size entry. The others give once, few or many, or a class for an expanded clone.

v_call: TRBV30
cdr3_length: 16
clone_size: once
j_call: TRBJ2-2
cdr3_aa: CAWSSGRVSDTGELFF

v_call: TRBV5-1
cdr3_length: 12
clone_size: .
j_call: TRBJ1-2
cdr3_aa: CASRSGNYGYTF

v_call: TRBV10-3
cdr3_length: 15
clone_size: .
j_call: TRBJ1-2
cdr3_aa: CASRARALRDYGYTF

v_call: TRBV6-1
cdr3_length: 15
clone_size: .
j_call: TRBJ2-1
cdr3_aa: CASSTSGTAYNEQFF

v_call: TRBV19
cdr3_length: 17
clone_size: .
j_call: TRBJ2-1
cdr3_aa: CASSMAVAGGTYNEQFF

v_call: TRBV6-5
cdr3_length: 14
clone_size: few
j_call: TRBJ2-3
cdr3_aa: CASSFSTSTDTQYF

v_call: TRBV7-9
cdr3_length: 13
clone_size: .
j_call: TRBJ1-5
cdr3_aa: CASSRQENQPQHF

v_call: TRBV27
cdr3_length: 17
clone_size: .
j_call: TRBJ2-4
cdr3_aa: CASSLWYPGGAKNIQYF

v_call: TRBV6-1
cdr3_length: 15
clone_size: .
j_call: TRBJ2-7
cdr3_aa: CASNSLGTSNYEQYF

v_call: TRBV2
cdr3_length: 13
clone_size: few
j_call: TRBJ1-2
cdr3_aa: CASSEYRTYGYTF

v_call: TRBV2
cdr3_length: 15
clone_size: .
j_call: TRBJ1-1
cdr3_aa: CASSERTGGNTEAFF

v_call: TRBV4-1
cdr3_length: 17
clone_size: few
j_call: TRBJ2-7
cdr3_aa: CASSQWVSPGSTYEQYF

v_call: TRBV6-5
cdr3_length: 14
clone_size: .
j_call: TRBJ1-1
cdr3_aa: CASSYAGSNTEAFF

v_call: TRBV18
cdr3_length: 16
clone_size: once
j_call: TRBJ2-1
cdr3_aa: CASSPLAPSSYNEQFF

v_call: TRBV7-9
cdr3_length: 16
clone_size: few
j_call: TRBJ1-4
cdr3_aa: CASSLAGQGGDEKLFF

v_call: TRBV30
cdr3_length: 13
clone_size: .
j_call: TRBJ1-2
cdr3_aa: CAWSPGTGGGYTF

v_call: TRBV29-1
cdr3_length: 11
clone_size: .
j_call: TRBJ1-2
cdr3_aa: CSVDPTKGTTF